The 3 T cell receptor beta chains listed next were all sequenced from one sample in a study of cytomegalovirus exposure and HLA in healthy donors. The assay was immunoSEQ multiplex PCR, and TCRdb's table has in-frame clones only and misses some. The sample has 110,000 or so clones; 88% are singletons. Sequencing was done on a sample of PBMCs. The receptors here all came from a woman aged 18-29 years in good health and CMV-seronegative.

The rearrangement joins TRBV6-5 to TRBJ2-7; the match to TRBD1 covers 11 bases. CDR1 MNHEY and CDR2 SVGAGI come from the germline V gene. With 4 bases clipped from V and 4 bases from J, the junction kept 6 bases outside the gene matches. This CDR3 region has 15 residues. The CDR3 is CASSFTGTGGYEQYF. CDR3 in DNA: TGTGCCAGCAGTTTCACCGGGACAGGGGGGTACGAGCAGTACTTC.

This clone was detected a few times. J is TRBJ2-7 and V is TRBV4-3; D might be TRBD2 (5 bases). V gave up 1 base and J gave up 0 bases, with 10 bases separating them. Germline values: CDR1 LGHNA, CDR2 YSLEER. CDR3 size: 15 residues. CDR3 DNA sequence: TGCGCCAGCAGCCAAGTGGAGGACGCCTCCTACGAGCAGTACTTC. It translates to CASSQVEDASYEQYF.

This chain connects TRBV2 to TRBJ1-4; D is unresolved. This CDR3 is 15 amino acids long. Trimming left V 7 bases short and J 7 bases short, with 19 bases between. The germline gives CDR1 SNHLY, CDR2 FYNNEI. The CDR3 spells CASTYNGRTGEKLFF. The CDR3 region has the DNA TGTGCCAGCACGTATAACGGGAGAACCGGTGAAAAACTGTTTTTT. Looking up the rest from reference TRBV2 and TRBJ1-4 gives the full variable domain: EPEVTQTPSHQVTQMGQEVILRCVPISNHLYFYWYRQILGQKVEFLVSFYNNEISEKSEIFDDQFSVERPDGSNFTLKIRSTKLEDSAMYFCASTYNGRTGEKLFFGSGTQLSVL.